Shown below are 13 T cell receptor beta chains from a single sample sequenced in a study of early T cells in non-severe SARS-CoV-2 infection. TCRdb reprocessed the 5' RACE reads via MiXCR and lists one record per CDR3 protein. In the table there are more than 25,000 distinct CDR3 sequences, 5% to 6% of which are singletons. Sequencing was carried out using whole blood. Source of these receptors: an adult who was a healthcare worker with PCR-confirmed SARS-CoV-2 infection or an uninfected control (not recorded which).

The sample holds many counts of this clonotype. The CDR3 sequence is CASSSYRPGSVEAFF. The CDR3 DNA reads as TGTGCCAGCAGTTCCTACCGACCCGGATCGGTAGAAGCTTTCTTT. J is TRBJ1-1 and V is TRBV6-5; D call uncertain. The V end lost 4 bases, the J end lost 8 bases, and 20 bases lay between the germline ends. CDR1 MNHEY and CDR2 SVGAGI come from the germline V gene. This CDR3 region has 15 residues.

This clonotype was counted ten times or more. The chain couples TRBV10-1 to TRBJ2-7, with a weak D call TRBD2 (6 bases). V was pared by 9 bases and J by 1 base, with 13 bases between. The CDR3 is 13 amino acids. CDR1 WNHNN and CDR2 SYGVQD come from the germline V gene (reference sequence). DNA of the CDR3: TGCGCCAGTGGGCGCGGGGATTCCTACGAGCAGTACTTC. Translated: CASGRGDSYEQYF.

This clonotype was detected many times. V usage is TRBV6-5 and J usage is TRBJ1-4; D not certain. Germline CDR1 is MNHEY and CDR2 is SVGAGI. The length of the CDR3 is 16 residues. V was cut by 0 bases and J by 0 bases, with 8 bases left in between. In DNA, the CDR3 is TGTGCCAGCAGTTACTCGGAGGTTACAACTAATGAAAAACTGTTTTTT. This sequence encodes CASSYSEVTTNEKLFF.

By share of the sample, this clonotype is medium-sized. V and J are TRBV5-1 and TRBJ1-2, with 7 bases lining up with TRBD1. The ends lost 0 bases at V and 2 bases at J; junction bases unmatched: 7. This CDR3 spans 16 amino acids. Looked up from germline, CDR1 is SGHRS and CDR2 is YFSETQ. The CDR3 loop reads CASSLATGTGNYGYTF. DNA of the CDR3: TGCGCCAGCAGCTTGGCGACAGGGACTGGGAACTATGGCTACACCTTC.

This clonotype was counted ten times or more. CDR3 nucleotides: TGCAGTGCTCGGGACTCCGCAGATACGCAGTATTTT. Translation gives CSARDSADTQYF. The rearrangement joins TRBV20-1 to TRBJ2-3, with D maybe TRBD2 (6 bases). V lost 5 bases and J lost 4, with 10 bases in between. There are 12 residues in the CDR3. Germline CDR1 reads DFQATT; CDR2 reads SNEGSKA (reference sequence).

This clonotype was observed at least ten times. This sequence joins TRBV12-3 or TRBV12-4 and TRBJ2-3, with 7 bases aligning to TRBD2. J lost 5 bases, V lost 1 base, and 9 bases had no gene match. The CDR3 totals 16 residues. The CDR3 reads CASSLDSSGFGDTQYF. The CDR3 coding sequence is TGTGCCAGCAGTTTAGATTCTAGCGGCTTCGGAGATACGCAGTATTTT.

This chain connects TRBV18 to TRBJ1-5; D unclear. Looked up from germline, CDR1 is KGHSH and CDR2 is LQKENI. Between the trimmed V and J ends, which lost 3 bases and 5 bases, there was a span of 8 bases. The CDR3 is 13 amino acids. In nucleotides, the CDR3 is TGTGCCAGCTCACCCCACGAATATCAGCCCCAGCATTTT. Its translation: CASSPHEYQPQHF.

This clonotype was recorded many times. The genes are TRBV20-1 and TRBJ2-7; TRBD2 might be the D (6 bases). V was trimmed by 5 bases and J by 7 bases, leaving 24 bases between them. CDR1 and CDR2 (germline): DFQATT, SNEGSKA (reference sequence). This CDR3 has 15 residues. CDR3 region: CSARLGGGLTGEQYF. The CDR3 DNA sequence: TGCAGTGCTCGCTTGGGGGGTGGGCTAACGGGAGAGCAGTACTTC.

This clonotype was observed many times. This rearrangement joins TRBV5-1 to TRBJ1-2; 9 bases are shared with TRBD1. This CDR3 is built from 15 residues. The V gene end was trimmed by 4 bases and the J gene end by 6 bases; junction bases not matched to a gene: 10. Germline values: CDR1 SGHRS, CDR2 YFSETQ. CDR3 loop: CASSQATGGADGYTF. Written as DNA, the CDR3 is TGCGCCAGCAGCCAAGCCACAGGGGGCGCCGATGGCTACACCTTC.

This clonotype has ten or more counts. V gene TRBV30 combines with J gene TRBJ1-2, with D perhaps matching TRBD1 (5 bases). CDR1 is GTSNPN and CDR2 is SVGIG in the germline V gene (reference sequence). Trimming left V 7 bases short and J 4 bases short, with 16 bases between. The CDR3 covers 13 residues. As DNA, the CDR3 is TGTGCCTCCGGACATGAGAATGCCTATGGCTACACCTTC. It translates to CASGHENAYGYTF.

The sample holds many counts of this clonotype. The genes are TRBV9 and TRBJ2-3; the D is unclear. The germline V and J ends were trimmed by 3 bases and 1 base, with 12 bases remaining between them. The CDR3 totals 15 residues. Germline V gene lookup returns CDR1 SGDLS and CDR2 YYNGEE. CDR3 sequence reads: CASSGGSVGTDTQYF. The CDR3 nucleotides read TGTGCCAGCAGCGGGGGAAGTGTAGGCACAGATACGCAGTATTTT.

This clonotype was picked up many times. The CDR3 loop reads CASSSSGRSLSIQYF. CDR3 nucleotides: TGTGCCAGCAGTTCTAGCGGGAGAAGTCTTTCCATTCAGTACTTC. The chain links TRBV12-3 or TRBV12-4 to TRBJ2-4, with 10 nucleotides matching TRBD2. V lost 4 bases and J lost 9; bases outside the gene matches: 9. The CDR3 runs to 15 residues.

This clonotype was found many times. The chain joins TRBV18 to TRBJ2-6, with 11 bases lining up with TRBD1. The CDR3 has 15 amino acids. V shed 2 bases, J shed 8 bases, and the junction held 2 bases outside the gene matches. Germline assignment: CDR1 KGHSH and CDR2 LQKENI. The CDR3: CASSPGTGGPNVLTF. CDR3 DNA sequence: TGTGCCAGCTCACCAGGGACAGGGGGGCCCAACGTCCTGACTTTC.